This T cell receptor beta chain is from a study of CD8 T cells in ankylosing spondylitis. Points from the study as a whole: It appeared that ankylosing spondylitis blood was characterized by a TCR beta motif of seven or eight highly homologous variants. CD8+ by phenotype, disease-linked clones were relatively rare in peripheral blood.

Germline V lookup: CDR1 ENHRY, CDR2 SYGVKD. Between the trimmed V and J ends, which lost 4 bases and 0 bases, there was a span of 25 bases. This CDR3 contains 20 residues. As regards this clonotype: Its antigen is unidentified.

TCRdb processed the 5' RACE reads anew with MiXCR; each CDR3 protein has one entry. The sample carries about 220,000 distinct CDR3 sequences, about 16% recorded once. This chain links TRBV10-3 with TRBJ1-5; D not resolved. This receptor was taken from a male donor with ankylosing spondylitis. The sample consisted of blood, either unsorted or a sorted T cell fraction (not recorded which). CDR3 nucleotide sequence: TGTGCCATCAGTGTTGTAGAAATCGTGCCCGAACGCAATAGCAATCAGCCCCAGCATTTT. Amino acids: CAISVVEIVPERNSNQPQHF.